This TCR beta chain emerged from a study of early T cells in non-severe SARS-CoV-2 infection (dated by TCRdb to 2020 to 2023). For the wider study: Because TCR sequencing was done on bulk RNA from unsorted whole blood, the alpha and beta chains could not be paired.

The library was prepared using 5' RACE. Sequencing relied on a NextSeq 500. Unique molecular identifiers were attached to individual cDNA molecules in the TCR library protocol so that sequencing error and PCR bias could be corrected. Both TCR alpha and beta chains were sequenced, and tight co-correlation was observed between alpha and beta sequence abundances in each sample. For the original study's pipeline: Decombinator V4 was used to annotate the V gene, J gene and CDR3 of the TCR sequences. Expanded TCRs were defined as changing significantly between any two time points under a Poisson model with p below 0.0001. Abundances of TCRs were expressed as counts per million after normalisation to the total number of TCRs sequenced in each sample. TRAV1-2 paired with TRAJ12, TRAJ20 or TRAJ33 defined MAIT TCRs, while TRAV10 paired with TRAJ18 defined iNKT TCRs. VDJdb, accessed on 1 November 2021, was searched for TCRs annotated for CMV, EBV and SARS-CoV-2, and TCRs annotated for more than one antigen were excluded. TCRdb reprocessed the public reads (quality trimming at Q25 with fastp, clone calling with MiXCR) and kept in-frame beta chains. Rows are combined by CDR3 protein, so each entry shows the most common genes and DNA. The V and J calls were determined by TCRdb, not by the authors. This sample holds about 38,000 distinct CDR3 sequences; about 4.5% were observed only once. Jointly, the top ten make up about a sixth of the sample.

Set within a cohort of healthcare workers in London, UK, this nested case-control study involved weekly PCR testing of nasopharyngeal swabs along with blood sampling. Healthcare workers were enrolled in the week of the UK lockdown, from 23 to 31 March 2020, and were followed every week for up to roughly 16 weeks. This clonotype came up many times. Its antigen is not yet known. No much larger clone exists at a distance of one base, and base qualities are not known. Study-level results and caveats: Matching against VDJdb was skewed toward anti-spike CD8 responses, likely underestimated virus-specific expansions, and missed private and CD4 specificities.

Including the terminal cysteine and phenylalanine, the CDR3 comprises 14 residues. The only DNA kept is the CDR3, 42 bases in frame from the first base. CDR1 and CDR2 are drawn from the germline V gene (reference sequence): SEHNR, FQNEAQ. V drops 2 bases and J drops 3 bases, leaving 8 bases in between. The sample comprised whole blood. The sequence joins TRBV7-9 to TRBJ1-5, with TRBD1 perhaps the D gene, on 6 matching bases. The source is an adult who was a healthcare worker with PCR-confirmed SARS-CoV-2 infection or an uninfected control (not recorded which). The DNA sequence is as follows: TGTGCCAGCAGCTTACAGGGGCTCAATCAGCCCCAGCATTTT. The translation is CASSLQGLNQPQHF. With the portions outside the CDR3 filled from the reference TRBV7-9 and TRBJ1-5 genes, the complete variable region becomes DTGVSQNPRHKITKRGQNVTFRCDPISEHNRLYWYRQTLGQGPEFLTYFQNEAQLEKSRLLSDRFSAERPKGSFSTLEIQRTEQGDSAMYLCASSLQGLNQPQHFGDGTRLSIL.